This T cell receptor beta chain is drawn from a study of early T cells in non-severe SARS-CoV-2 infection. Study summary: Chains were not paired, and sequencing was done on bulk RNA from unsorted whole blood. Findings and caveats of the study: Private and CD4 specificities were missed by VDJdb matching, which favored anti-spike CD8 responses.

In the library, individual cDNA molecules carried attached unique molecular identifiers. TCRdb fed the 5' RACE reads into MiXCR, producing one record per CDR3 protein. The sample has about 60,000 distinct CDR3 sequences; just under 9% are singletons. Germline V gene lookup returns CDR1 SGHRS and CDR2 YFSETQ. The junction had 1 base not matched to a gene; V was cut back by 0 bases and J by 3 bases. The length of the CDR3 is 14 residues. This clonotype was counted many times. Its specificity is unknown. The chain couples TRBV5-1 to TRBJ2-3; 7 bases match TRBD1. The sample comprised whole blood. The clonotype comes from an adult who was a healthcare worker with PCR-confirmed SARS-CoV-2 infection or an uninfected control (not recorded which). This CDR3 reads CASSLETGTDTQYF. The CDR3 nucleotides read TGCGCCAGCAGCTTGGAGACAGGGACAGATACGCAGTATTTT. The full variable domain, in which reference TRBV5-1 and TRBJ2-3 provide the parts outside the CDR3, is KAGVTQTPRYLIKTRGQQVTLSCSPISGHRSVSWYQQTPGQGLQFLFEYFSETQRNKGNFPGRFSGRQFSNSRSEMNVSTLELGDSALYLCASSLETGTDTQYFGPGTRLTVL.